This T cell receptor (beta chain) was captured in a study of identical twins. Template switching added a universal primer site, and cDNA bore unique molecular identifiers. TCRdb redid the calling of the 5' RACE reads with MiXCR, one entry per CDR3 protein. The repertoire holds roughly 1,500,000 distinct CDR3 sequences, with 25% to 35% as singletons. V shed 2 bases and J shed 8 bases, with 6 bases lying between them. Germline loops: CDR1 KGHSH, CDR2 LQKENI. This CDR3 region has 11 residues. The sequence was obtained from a newborn girl in good health. This sequence joins TRBV18 and TRBJ1-2; D unclear. The material sequenced was cord blood. The CDR3 here is CASSPAQGYTF. The DNA of the CDR3 is TGTGCCAGCTCACCAGCTCAGGGCTACACCTTC.